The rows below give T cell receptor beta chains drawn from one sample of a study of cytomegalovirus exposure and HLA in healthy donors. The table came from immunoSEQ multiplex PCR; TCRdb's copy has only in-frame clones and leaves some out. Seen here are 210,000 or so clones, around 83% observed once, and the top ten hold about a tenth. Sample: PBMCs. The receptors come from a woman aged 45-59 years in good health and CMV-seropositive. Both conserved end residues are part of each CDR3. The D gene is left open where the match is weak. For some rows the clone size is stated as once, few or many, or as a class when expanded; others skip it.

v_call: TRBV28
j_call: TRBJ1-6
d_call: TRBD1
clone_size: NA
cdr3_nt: TGTGCCAGCAGTCGATCGACAGGGGAGGCCTCACCCCTCCACTTT
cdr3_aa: CASSRSTGEASPLHF

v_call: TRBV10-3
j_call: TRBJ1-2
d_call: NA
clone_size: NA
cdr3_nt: TGTGCCATCAGTGAGGACGAACGGCGGGTCCGCTACACCTTC
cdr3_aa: CAISEDERRVRYTF

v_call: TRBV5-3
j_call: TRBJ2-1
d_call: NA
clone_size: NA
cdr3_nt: TGTGCCAAGCGGGCTGAGCGTATCCACAATGAGCAGTTCTTC
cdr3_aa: CAKRAERIHNEQFF

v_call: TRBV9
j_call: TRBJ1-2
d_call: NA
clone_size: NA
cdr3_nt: TGTGCCAGCAGCGTAGATCCAACCAGAAACTATGGCTACACCTTC
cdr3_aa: CASSVDPTRNYGYTF

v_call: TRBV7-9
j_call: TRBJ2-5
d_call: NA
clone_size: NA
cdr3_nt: TGTGCCAGCAGCGTGGACTATGGGCAGTACTTC
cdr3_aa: CASSVDYGQYF

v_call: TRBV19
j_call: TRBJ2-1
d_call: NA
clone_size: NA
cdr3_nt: TGTGCCAGTAGTATAGGACCAGGGAGGTCGAAGAATGAGCAGTTCTTC
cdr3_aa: CASSIGPGRSKNEQFF

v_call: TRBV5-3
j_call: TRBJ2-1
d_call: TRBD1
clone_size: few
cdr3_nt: TGTGCCAGAAGCAGATCCCGGGACAGGGGGTGGAACTCCTACAATGAGCAGTTCTTC
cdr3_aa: CARSRSRDRGWNSYNEQFF

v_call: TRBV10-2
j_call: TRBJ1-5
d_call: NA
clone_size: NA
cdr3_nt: TGCGCCAGCAGTCTGGGGCAGGGCGGCAATCAGCCCCAGCATTTT
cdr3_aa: CASSLGQGGNQPQHF

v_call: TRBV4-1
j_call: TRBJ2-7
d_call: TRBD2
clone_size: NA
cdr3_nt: TGCGCCAGCAGCCAAGAGGGCGGGGGAACCTCCTACGAGCAGTACTTC
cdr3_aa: CASSQEGGGTSYEQYF

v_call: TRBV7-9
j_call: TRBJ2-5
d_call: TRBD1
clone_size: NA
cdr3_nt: TGTGCCAGCAGCTTTCGCGGTTCAGGGGGCGCGGGGGAGACCCAGTACTTC
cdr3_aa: CASSFRGSGGAGETQYF

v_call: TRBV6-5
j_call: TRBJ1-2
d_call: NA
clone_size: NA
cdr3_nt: TGTGCCAGCAGCCCACCTAACGGGGGGCTAGATGGCTACACCTTC
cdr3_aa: CASSPPNGGLDGYTF

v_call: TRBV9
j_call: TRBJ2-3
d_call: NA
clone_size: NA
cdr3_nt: TGTGCCAGCAGCGTAGAGGCAGGGTCAGATACGCAGTATTTT
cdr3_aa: CASSVEAGSDTQYF

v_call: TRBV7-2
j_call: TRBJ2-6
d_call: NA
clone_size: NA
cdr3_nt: TGTGCCAGCAGCCCGCCGGCTGCGGGCTTCTCTGGGGCCAACGTCCTGACTTTC
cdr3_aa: CASSPPAAGFSGANVLTF

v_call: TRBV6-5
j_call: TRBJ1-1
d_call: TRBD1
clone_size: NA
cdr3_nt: TGTGCCAGCAGTTACGTAACAGGGGCCGGGAACACTGAAGCTTTCTTT
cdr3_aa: CASSYVTGAGNTEAFF

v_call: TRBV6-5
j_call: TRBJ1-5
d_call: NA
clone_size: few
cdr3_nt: TGTGCCAGCAGGATAGATAGCAATCAGCCCCAGCATTTT
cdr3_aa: CASRIDSNQPQHF

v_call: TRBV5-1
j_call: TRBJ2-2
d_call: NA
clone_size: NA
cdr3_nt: TGCGCCAGCAGCTCGCGGCGGAACACCGGGGAGCTGTTTTTT
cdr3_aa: CASSSRRNTGELFF

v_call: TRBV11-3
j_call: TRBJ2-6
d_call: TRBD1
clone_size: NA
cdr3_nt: TGTGCCAGCAGCTTGGGACAGGGGGCGAGTACGGGGGCCAACGTCCTGACTTTC
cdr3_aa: CASSLGQGASTGANVLTF

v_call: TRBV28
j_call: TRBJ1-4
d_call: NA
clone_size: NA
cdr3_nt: TGTGCCAGCAGCCCCAGGGTTTCCATGTTTTTT
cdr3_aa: CASSPRVSMFF

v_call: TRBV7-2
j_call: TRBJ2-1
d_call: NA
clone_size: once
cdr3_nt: TGTGCCAGCAGCTTAGGTCCGGGGGATTACAATGAGCAGTTCTTC
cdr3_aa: CASSLGPGDYNEQFF

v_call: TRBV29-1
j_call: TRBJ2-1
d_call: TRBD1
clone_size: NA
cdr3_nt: TGCAGCGTTGTGGGGGAGACAGGGGGTGCTTACAATGAGCAGTTCTTC
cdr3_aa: CSVVGETGGAYNEQFF

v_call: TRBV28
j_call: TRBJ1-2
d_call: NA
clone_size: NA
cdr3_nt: TGTGCCAGCAGGGTGGGGCACAGGGTTATCGGTAACTATGGCTACACCTTC
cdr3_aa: CASRVGHRVIGNYGYTF

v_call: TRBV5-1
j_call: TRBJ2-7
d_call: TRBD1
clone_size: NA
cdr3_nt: TGCGCCAGCGCGGACAGGGGGCGTCGGGAGCAGTACTTC
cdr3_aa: CASADRGRREQYF

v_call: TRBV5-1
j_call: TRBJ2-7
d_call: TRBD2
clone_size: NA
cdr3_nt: TGCGCCAGCAGCCACGGGACTAGCGGGAGCGAGCAGTACTTC
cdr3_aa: CASSHGTSGSEQYF

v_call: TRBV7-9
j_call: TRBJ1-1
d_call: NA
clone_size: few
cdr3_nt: TGTGCCAGCAGCGTAGGATCCGGGATTTTGACTGAAGCTTTCTTT
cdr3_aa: CASSVGSGILTEAFF

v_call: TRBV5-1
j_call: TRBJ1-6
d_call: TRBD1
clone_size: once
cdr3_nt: TGCGCCAGCAGCCAACTGACAGGGGGTAATTCACCCCTCCACTTT
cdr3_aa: CASSQLTGGNSPLHF

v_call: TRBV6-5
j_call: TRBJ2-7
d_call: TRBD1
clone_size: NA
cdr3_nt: TGTGCCAGCAGTTACGCCAGGGGGAGCTCCTACGAGCAGTGCTTC
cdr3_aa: CASSYARGSSYEQCF

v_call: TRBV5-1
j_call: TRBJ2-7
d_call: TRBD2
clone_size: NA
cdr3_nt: TGCGCCAGCAGCAAATTTAGCGGGGAGGCCTACGAGCAGTACTTC
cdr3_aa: CASSKFSGEAYEQYF

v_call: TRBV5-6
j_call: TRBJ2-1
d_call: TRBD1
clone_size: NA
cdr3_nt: TGTGCCAGCAGCATACGGACAGGGGGCTTTCGGAATGAGCAGTTCTTC
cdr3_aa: CASSIRTGGFRNEQFF

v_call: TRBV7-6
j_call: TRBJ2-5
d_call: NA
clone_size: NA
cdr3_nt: TGTGCCAGCAGCTCGAGCACCGGGACCCAGTACTTC
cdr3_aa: CASSSSTGTQYF

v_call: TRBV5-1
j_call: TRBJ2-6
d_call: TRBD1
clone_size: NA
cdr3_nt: TGCGCCAGCAGCAGGCGGACAGGGGACGTCTCTGGGGCCAACGTCCTGACTTTC
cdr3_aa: CASSRRTGDVSGANVLTF

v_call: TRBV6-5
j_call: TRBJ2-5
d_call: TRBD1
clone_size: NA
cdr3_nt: TGTGCCAGCACCAGAAGGGACAGCCAAGAGACCCAGTACTTC
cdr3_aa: CASTRRDSQETQYF

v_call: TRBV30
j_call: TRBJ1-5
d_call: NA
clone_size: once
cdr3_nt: TGTGCCTGGACCGGGACACCCAATCAGCCCCAGCATTTT
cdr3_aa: CAWTGTPNQPQHF

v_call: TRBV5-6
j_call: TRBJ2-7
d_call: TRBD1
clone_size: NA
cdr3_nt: TGTGCCAGCAGCTTGGGGCCCGGGACAGGGGTACTCGAGCAGTACTTC
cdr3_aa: CASSLGPGTGVLEQYF

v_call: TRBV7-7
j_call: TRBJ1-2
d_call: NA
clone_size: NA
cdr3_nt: TGTGCCAGCAGCAGGGGCGGCTATGGCTACACCTTC
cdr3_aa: CASSRGGYGYTF

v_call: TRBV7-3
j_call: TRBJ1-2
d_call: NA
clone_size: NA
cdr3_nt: TGTGCCAGCAGCTTAAAGGCGCGGACAGATGTCAACTATGGCTACACCTTC
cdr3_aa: CASSLKARTDVNYGYTF

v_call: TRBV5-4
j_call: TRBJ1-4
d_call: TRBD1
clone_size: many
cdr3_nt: TGTGCCAGCAGCCCACAGGGGGCAGTCACAACTAATGAAAAACTGTTTTTT
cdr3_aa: CASSPQGAVTTNEKLFF

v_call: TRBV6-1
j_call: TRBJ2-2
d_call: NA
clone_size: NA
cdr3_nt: TGTGCCAGCAGTACCCAGGACACCGGGGAGCTGTTTTTT
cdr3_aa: CASSTQDTGELFF

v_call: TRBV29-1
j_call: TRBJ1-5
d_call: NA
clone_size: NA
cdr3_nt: TGCAGCGTTGCAGGTGGTACTGGAAATCAGCCCCAGCATTTT
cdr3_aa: CSVAGGTGNQPQHF

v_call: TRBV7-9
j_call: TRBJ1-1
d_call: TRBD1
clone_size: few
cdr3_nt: TGTGCCAGCAGCTTAGCGGGACAGTTAACCACTGAAGCTTTCTTT
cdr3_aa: CASSLAGQLTTEAFF

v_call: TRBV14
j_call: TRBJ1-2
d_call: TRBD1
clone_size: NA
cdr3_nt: TGTGCCAGCAGCCCCTGGACAGGGTTGGGAAATGGCTACACCTTC
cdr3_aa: CASSPWTGLGNGYTF

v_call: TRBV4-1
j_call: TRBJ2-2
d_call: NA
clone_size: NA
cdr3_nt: TGCGCCAGCAGCCGTAGCACCGGGGAGCTGTTTTTT
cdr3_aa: CASSRSTGELFF

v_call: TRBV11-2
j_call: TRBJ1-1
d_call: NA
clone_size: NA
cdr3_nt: TGTGCCAGCAGCTTAGCTCGGGTGAACACTGAAGCTTTCTTT
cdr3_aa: CASSLARVNTEAFF